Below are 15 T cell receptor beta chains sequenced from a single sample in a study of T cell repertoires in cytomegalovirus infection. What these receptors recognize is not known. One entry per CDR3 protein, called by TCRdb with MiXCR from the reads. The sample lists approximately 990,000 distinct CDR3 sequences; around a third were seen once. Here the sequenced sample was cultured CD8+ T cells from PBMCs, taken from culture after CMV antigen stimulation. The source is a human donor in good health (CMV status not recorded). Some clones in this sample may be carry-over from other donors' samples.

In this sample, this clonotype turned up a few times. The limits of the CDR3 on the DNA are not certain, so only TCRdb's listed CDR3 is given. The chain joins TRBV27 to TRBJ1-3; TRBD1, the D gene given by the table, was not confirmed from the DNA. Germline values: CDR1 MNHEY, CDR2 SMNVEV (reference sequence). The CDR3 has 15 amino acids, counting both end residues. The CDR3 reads CASSTSGPSGNTIYF.

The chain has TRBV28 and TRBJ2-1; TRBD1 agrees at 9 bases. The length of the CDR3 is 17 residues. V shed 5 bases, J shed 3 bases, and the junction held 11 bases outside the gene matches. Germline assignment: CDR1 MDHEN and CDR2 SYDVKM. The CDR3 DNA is TGTGCCAGCAGTCCCTCGACCGGGACAGGGTACTACAATGAGCAGTTCTTC. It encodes CASSPSTGTGYYNEQFF.

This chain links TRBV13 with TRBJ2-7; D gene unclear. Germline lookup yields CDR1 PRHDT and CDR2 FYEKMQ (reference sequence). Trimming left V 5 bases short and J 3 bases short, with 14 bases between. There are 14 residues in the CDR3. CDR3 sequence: CASSMTGLVYEQYF. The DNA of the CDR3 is TGTGCCAGCAGCATGACCGGGCTAGTCTACGAGCAGTACTTC. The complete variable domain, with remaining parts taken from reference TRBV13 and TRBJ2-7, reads AAGVIQSPRHLIKEKRETATLKCYPIPRHDTVYWYQQGPGQDPQFLISFYEKMQSDKGSIPDRFSAQQFSDYHSELNMSSLELGDSALYFCASSMTGLVYEQYFGPGTRLTVT.

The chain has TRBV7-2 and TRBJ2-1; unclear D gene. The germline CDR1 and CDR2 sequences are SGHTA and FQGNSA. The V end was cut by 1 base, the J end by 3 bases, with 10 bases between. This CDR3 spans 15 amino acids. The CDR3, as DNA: TGTGCCAGCAGCTTAGACGCGTCACTCTACAATGAGCAGTTCTTC. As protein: CASSLDASLYNEQFF.

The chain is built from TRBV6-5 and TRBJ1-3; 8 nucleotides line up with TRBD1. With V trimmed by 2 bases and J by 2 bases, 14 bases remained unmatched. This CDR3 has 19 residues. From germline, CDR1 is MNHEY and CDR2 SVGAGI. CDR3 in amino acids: CASSYGTGGEVVPGNTIYF. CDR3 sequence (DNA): TGTGCCAGCAGTTACGGGACAGGTGGTGAGGTGGTTCCTGGAAACACCATATATTTT.

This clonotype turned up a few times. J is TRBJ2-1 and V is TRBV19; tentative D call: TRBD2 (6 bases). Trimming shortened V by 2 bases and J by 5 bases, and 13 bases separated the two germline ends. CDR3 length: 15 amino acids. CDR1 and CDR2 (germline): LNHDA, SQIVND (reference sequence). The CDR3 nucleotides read TGTGCCAGTAGTATACGGATAGCGGTGAACAATGAGCAGTTCTTC. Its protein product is CASSIRIAVNNEQFF.

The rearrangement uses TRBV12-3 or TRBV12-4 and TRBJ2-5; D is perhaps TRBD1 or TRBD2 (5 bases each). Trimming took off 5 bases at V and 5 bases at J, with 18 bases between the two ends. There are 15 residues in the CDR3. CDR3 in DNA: TGTGCCAGCAGTACACCGGGACCCAAAAAGGAGACCCAGTACTTC. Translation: CASSTPGPKKETQYF.

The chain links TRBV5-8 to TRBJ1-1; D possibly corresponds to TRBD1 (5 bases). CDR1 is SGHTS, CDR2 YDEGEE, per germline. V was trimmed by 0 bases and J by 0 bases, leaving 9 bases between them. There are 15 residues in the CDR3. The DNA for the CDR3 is TGTGCCAGCAGCTTGGTTGTGGGACTGAACACTGAAGCTTTCTTT. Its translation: CASSLVVGLNTEAFF.

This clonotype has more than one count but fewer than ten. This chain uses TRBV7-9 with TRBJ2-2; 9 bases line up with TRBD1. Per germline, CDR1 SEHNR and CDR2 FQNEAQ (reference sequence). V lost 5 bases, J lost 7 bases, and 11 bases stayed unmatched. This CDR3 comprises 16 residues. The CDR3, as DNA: TGTGCCAGCAGCCCCGTCGGACAGGGGTGGGGCGGGGAGCTGTTTTTT. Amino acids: CASSPVGQGWGGELFF.

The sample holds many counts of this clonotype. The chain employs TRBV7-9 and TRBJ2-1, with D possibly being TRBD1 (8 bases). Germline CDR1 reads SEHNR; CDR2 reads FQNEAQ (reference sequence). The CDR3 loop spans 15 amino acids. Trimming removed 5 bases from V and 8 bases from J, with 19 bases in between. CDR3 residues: CASSQSGTGLDEQFF. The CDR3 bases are TGTGCCAGCAGCCAGAGCGGGACAGGCTTGGATGAGCAGTTCTTC.

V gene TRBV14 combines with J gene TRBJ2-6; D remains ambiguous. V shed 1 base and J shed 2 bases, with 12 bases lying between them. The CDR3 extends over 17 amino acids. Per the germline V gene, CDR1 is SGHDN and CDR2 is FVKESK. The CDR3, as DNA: TGTGCCAGCAGCCAAGCCGGCCGCCAAGCTGGGGCCAACGTCCTGACTTTC. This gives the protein CASSQAGRQAGANVLTF.

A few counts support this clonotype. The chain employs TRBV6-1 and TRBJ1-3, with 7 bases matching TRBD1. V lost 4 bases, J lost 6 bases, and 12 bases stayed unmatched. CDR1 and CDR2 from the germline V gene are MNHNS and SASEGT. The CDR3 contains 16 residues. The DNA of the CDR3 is TGTGCCAGCAGTGCCTGGACAGGCGGGATTGAAAACACCATATATTTT. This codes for CASSAWTGGIENTIYF.

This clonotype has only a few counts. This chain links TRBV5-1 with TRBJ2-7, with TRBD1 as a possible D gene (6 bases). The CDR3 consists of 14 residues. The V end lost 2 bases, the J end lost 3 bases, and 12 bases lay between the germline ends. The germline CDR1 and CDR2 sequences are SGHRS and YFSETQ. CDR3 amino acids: CASSFTGTYYEQYF. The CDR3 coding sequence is TGCGCCAGCAGCTTTACAGGGACGTACTACGAGCAGTACTTC.

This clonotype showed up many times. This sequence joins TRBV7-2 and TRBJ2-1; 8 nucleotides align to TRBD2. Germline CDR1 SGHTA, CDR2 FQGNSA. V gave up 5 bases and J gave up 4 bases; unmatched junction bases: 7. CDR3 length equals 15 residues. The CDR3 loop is CASSETGGGYNEQFF. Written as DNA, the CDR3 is TGTGCCAGCAGCGAGACGGGGGGGGGTTACAATGAGCAGTTCTTC.

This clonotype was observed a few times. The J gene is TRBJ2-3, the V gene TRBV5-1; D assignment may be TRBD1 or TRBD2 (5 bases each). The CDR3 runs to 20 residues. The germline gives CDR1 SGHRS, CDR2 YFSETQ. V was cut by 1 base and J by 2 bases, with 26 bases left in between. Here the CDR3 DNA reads TGCGCCAGCAGCTTGCAGGGTTTCAGGCGGATCGGGGTGTCCACAGATACGCAGTATTTT. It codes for CASSLQGFRRIGVSTDTQYF.